This record covers a single T cell receptor (beta chain). The data originate from a study of control samples from healthy donors and cancer patients. Germline CDR1 and CDR2: MNHNS and SASEGT. Germline trimming cut 3 bases from V and 9 bases from J; bases unmatched to any gene: 10. This CDR3 contains 15 residues. Only in-frame clones appear in the TCRdb table, and some are missing; sequencing was by immunoSEQ multiplex PCR. The sample holds some 100,000 clones; around three quarters are singletons and the top ten take approximately 10%. The receptor comes from a woman aged 30 to 39 in good health. V usage is TRBV6-1 and J usage is TRBJ1-5; 8 positions match TRBD1. Sequencing used blood. In DNA form, the CDR3 reads TGTGCCAGCAGTGAGGGGGGGACAGGTCGCTGGCCCCAGCATTTT. Residues: CASSEGGTGRWPQHF.